This TCR beta chain was recovered during a study of blood T cells in healthy people across ages. Study conclusions and caveats: Versus aged donors, long-lived donors had higher diversity and more naive CD4+ cells.

Alongside a J-beta primer mix, a sample-barcoded 5' primer served in a second PCR lasting about 6 to 12 cycles. MiXCR, applied by TCRdb to the 5' RACE reads, yields one record per CDR3 protein. The table includes around 870,000 distinct CDR3 sequences, 25% to 30% detected once. This CDR3 has 17 amino acids. The V and J ends lost 0 bases and 7 bases respectively, with 18 bases between them. Per the germline V gene, CDR1 is MGHRA and CDR2 is YSYEKL. Notes on this clonotype: The antigen remains undetermined.

The clonotype comes from a woman older than 75 in good health. The specimen was blood. V usage is TRBV4-1 and J usage is TRBJ1-4; no firm D call. CDR3 coding DNA: TGCGCCAGCAGCCAAGATAGAGAGGGCCTCAACCTTGAAAAACTGTTTTTT. Encoded protein: CASSQDREGLNLEKLFF.